Below are 27 T cell receptor beta chains sequenced from a single sample in a study of blood T cell repertoires in COVID-19. Assay used: immunoSEQ multiplex PCR; TCRdb lists only in-frame clones, some missing. The sample lists 200,000 to 250,000 clones, 65% to 90% seen once, with 3% to 4.5% in the top ten. The specimen was PBMCs or T cells enriched from blood (not recorded which). These receptor sequences come from a woman in her 40s with acute COVID-19.

The chain uses TRBV4-2 and TRBJ2-7; 8 bases match TRBD1. CDR3 size: 15 residues. Looked up from germline, CDR1 is LGHNA and CDR2 is YNFKEQ. Trimming at V came to 2 bases and at J to 5 bases, leaving 8 bases not matched to a gene. CDR3 bases: TGTGCCAGCAGCCAACTAACGACAGGGGCCAACGAGCAGTACTTC. It translates to CASSQLTTGANEQYF.

This clone was seen only a few times. This chain links TRBV7-2 with TRBJ1-4, with unresolved D. This CDR3 is 14 amino acids long. The germline V and J ends were trimmed by 8 bases and 8 bases, with 18 bases remaining between them. Germline loops: CDR1 SGHTA, CDR2 FQGNSA. Here the CDR3 DNA reads TGTGCCAGCCGGAAGAGGGCAGGAGGGGAAAAACTGTTTTTT. This encodes CASRKRAGGEKLFF. Full variable domain (outside the CDR3, taken from reference TRBV7-2 and TRBJ1-4): GAGVSQSPSNKVTEKGKDVELRCDPISGHTALYWYRQSLGQGLEFLIYFQGNSAPDKSGLPSDRFSAERTGGSVSTLTIQRTQQEDSAVYLCASRKRAGGEKLFFGSGTQLSVL.

The table lists this clone with a few counts. The chain has TRBV7-3 and TRBJ2-1; 12 bases line up with TRBD2. The J segment lost 4 bases and the V segment lost 5 bases, leaving 6 bases of the junction unmatched. The CDR3 sequence is 16 residues long. The V gene's germline CDR1 is SGHTA and CDR2 FQGTGA. CDR3 bases: TGTGCCAGCAGCAGAGTAGGGACTAGCGGGTACAATGAGCAGTTCTTC. Amino acid sequence: CASSRVGTSGYNEQFF.

The CDR3 here is CASSSTGSSEAFF. CDR3 sequence (DNA): TGTGCCAGCAGCTCGACAGGGTCGTCTGAAGCTTTCTTT. The chain joins TRBV7-9 to TRBJ1-1, with 7 bases identical to TRBD1. Trimming at V came to 4 bases and at J to 6 bases, leaving 5 bases not matched to a gene. The CDR3 spans 13 residues. Germline CDR1 is SEHNR and CDR2 is FQNEAQ (reference sequence).

This clone was observed a few times. The chain links TRBV7-8 to TRBJ1-3; 9 bases are a match to TRBD1. This CDR3 contains 16 residues. Germline CDR1 reads SGHVS; CDR2 reads FQNEAQ. With V trimmed by 6 bases and J by 1 base, 7 bases remained unmatched. The CDR3 sequence is CASRQTGGRSGNTIYF. In nucleotides, the CDR3 is TGTGCCAGCAGGCAAACAGGGGGCCGGTCTGGAAACACCATATATTTT.

This clone was counted a single time. This sequence joins TRBV5-1 and TRBJ2-7; D perhaps matches TRBD2 (5 bases). Germline V CDR1 and CDR2: SGHRS, YFSETQ. V was clipped by 2 bases and J by 0 bases, with 9 bases between them. This CDR3 is built from 14 residues. CDR3 nucleotides: TGCGCCAGCAGCTTTCTCAGCGGCTCCTACGAGCAGTACTTC. Translating it yields CASSFLSGSYEQYF.

The rearrangement uses TRBV7-9 and TRBJ2-5; 7 bases agree with TRBD1. The J segment lost 5 bases and the V segment lost 0 bases, leaving 6 bases of the junction unmatched. The germline V gene encodes CDR1 SEHNR and CDR2 FQNEAQ (reference sequence). The CDR3 sequence is 15 residues long. This chain's CDR3 is CASSLALTRGETQYF. In DNA, the CDR3 is TGTGCCAGCAGCTTAGCCCTGACCAGGGGGGAGACCCAGTACTTC.

This chain uses TRBV7-2 with TRBJ2-5, with 11 bases identical to TRBD1. V trimming: 5 bases; J trimming: 4 bases; junction bases outside the gene matches: 3. This CDR3 is 14 amino acids long. Germline-derived CDR1 and CDR2 are SGHTA and FQGNSA. CDR3 in DNA: TGTGCCAGCAGCCCGGACAGGGGGCCAGAGACCCAGTACTTC. This encodes CASSPDRGPETQYF.

CDR3 nucleotide sequence: TGTGCCAGTACGGGACAGGGGATTAGAAATGAGCAGTTCTTC. The encoded protein is CASTGQGIRNEQFF. The chain carries TRBV19 and TRBJ2-1, with 10 bases fitting TRBD1. The CDR3 runs to 14 residues. The germline CDR1 and CDR2 sequences are LNHDA and SQIVND (reference sequence). J was trimmed by 7 bases and V by 7 bases; bases with no gene match: 7.

The genes are TRBV12-3 or TRBV12-4 and TRBJ1-2; 7 bases are a match to TRBD1. The CDR3 extends over 12 amino acids. With 9 bases clipped from V and 8 bases from J, the junction kept 9 bases outside the gene matches. CDR3 DNA: TGTGCCAGTAAAATGACAGGGACCGGCTACACCTTC. Its protein is CASKMTGTGYTF.

The rearrangement uses TRBV29-1 and TRBJ1-3; 9 bases align to TRBD1. Trimming cost V 6 bases and J 10 bases; bases outside gene matches: 10. This CDR3 has 13 residues. Germline V gives CDR1 SQVTM, CDR2 ANQGSEA. For the CDR3, the DNA is TGCAGCGTCAGTGGGACAGGGTCTAGGACCATATATTTT. Its translation: CSVSGTGSRTIYF.

The rearrangement uses TRBV19 and TRBJ2-1, with TRBD2 matching over 7 bases. The germline V gene encodes CDR1 LNHDA and CDR2 SQIVND (reference sequence). Trimming removed 8 bases from V and 2 bases from J; junction bases left unmatched: 3. This CDR3 is 13 amino acids long. The CDR3 DNA follows: TGTGCCAGTTGGGGGGGGGCCTACAATGAGCAGTTCTTC. The encoded protein is CASWGGAYNEQFF. The full variable domain, in which reference TRBV19 and TRBJ2-1 provide the parts outside the CDR3, is DGGITQSPKYLFRKEGQNVTLSCEQNLNHDAMYWYRQDPGQGLRLIYYSQIVNDFQKGDIAEGYSVSREKKESFPLTVTSAQKNPTAFYLCASWGGAYNEQFFGPGTRLTVL.

CDR3 bases: TGTGCCAGCAGTTCCCCCCCCAAGACAGACTATGGCTACACCTTC. As protein: CASSSPPKTDYGYTF. The chain links TRBV28 to TRBJ1-2; a possible D gene is TRBD1 (5 bases). The CDR3 has 15 residues. Deletions cut 4 bases from V and 3 bases from J, with 15 bases between. Germline V gene data show CDR1 as MDHEN and CDR2 as SYDVKM.

This chain connects TRBV28 to TRBJ1-2; TRBD1 agrees at 12 bases. J lost 7 bases, V lost 5 bases, and 5 bases had no gene match. The germline V gene has CDR1 MDHEN and CDR2 SYDVKM. The CDR3 runs to 14 residues. The CDR3 bases are TGTGCCAGCAGTGAGGGACAGGGGGCTGGTGGCTACACCTTC. Protein product: CASSEGQGAGGYTF.

Here the CDR3 DNA reads TGTGCCAGCAGCCAAGGGACAAATAACTATGGCTACACCTTC. Protein product: CASSQGTNNYGYTF. This chain connects TRBV3-1 (or the pseudogene TRBV3-2) to TRBJ1-2; a weak D match, TRBD1 (5 bases). This CDR3 is built from 14 residues. Germline CDR1 and CDR2: LGHDT and YNNKEL (reference sequence). V was trimmed by 1 base and J by 1 base, leaving 7 bases between them.

The CDR3 nucleotides are TGTGCCAGCAGCTCGGGGACTGCCACCAGGTACTTC. The encoded protein is CASSSGTATRYF. The rearrangement joins TRBV7-6 to TRBJ2-7; a weak D match, TRBD2 (6 bases). Germline V gene data show CDR1 as SGHVS and CDR2 as FNYEAQ. This CDR3 is built from 12 residues. The germline V and J ends were trimmed by 4 bases and 12 bases, with 16 bases remaining between them.

The DNA of the CDR3 is TGTGCCACCAGCAGATTGACAGGCTACAATGAGCAGTTCTTC. Translated, it gives CATSRLTGYNEQFF. The chain employs TRBV15 and TRBJ2-1; D is perhaps TRBD1 (6 bases). V lost 2 bases, J lost 3 bases, and 8 bases lay in between. Germline CDR1 LNHNV, CDR2 YYDKDF (reference sequence). The CDR3 contains 14 residues.

This chain joins TRBV13 and TRBJ2-7; a possible D gene is TRBD2 (7 bases). V gave up 6 bases and J gave up 2 bases, with 14 bases separating them. Germline CDR1 PRHDT, CDR2 FYEKMQ (reference sequence). The CDR3 has 14 residues. CDR3 sequence: CASSWGGAAYEQYF. For the CDR3, the DNA is TGTGCCAGCAGTTGGGGGGGCGCAGCCTACGAGCAGTACTTC.

The rearrangement joins TRBV4-1 to TRBJ2-7, with 9 bases fitting TRBD2. The CDR3 has 14 amino acids. V lost 1 base to trimming and J lost 5 bases; unmatched junction nucleotides: 3. The V gene's germline CDR1 is MGHRA and CDR2 YSYEKL. The chain's CDR3 is CASSQAGLAHEQYF. The CDR3 nucleotides are TGCGCCAGCAGCCAAGCGGGACTAGCCCACGAGCAGTACTTC.

The V and J genes are TRBV5-1 and TRBJ1-3; unclear D gene. This CDR3 is built from 15 residues. V dropped 4 bases and J dropped 0 bases, with 11 bases sitting between them. Germline assignment: CDR1 SGHRS and CDR2 YFSETQ. The CDR3 nucleotides are TGCGCCAGCAGCGAAACAGTACGCTCTGGAAACACCATATATTTT. Translated: CASSETVRSGNTIYF.

The chain uses TRBV18 and TRBJ1-3; D gene ambiguous. Trimming pared 3 bases from V and 3 bases from J, leaving 15 bases between. The CDR3 runs to 16 residues. The germline gives CDR1 KGHSH, CDR2 LQKENI. The CDR3: CASSPSGGLDGNTIYF. CDR3 DNA sequence: TGTGCCAGCTCACCCAGCGGAGGGCTAGATGGAAACACCATATATTTT.

This chain connects TRBV9 to TRBJ2-1; 14 bases are a match to TRBD2. CDR3 length equals 20 residues. From germline, CDR1 is SGDLS and CDR2 YYNGEE. V gave up 4 bases and J gave up 4 bases; unmatched junction bases: 16. The CDR3 spells CASSSRTSGRRDRPYNEQFF. The CDR3 DNA sequence: TGTGCCAGCAGCTCCCGGACTAGCGGGAGGAGGGATCGCCCGTACAATGAGCAGTTCTTC.

V usage is TRBV27 and J usage is TRBJ2-1; 7 bases fit TRBD1. Losses at the gene ends were 6 bases for V and 5 bases for J; bases not matched to a gene: 7. CDR1 and CDR2 from the germline V gene are MNHEY and SMNVEV (reference sequence). The CDR3 spans 14 residues. CDR3 in amino acids: CASSHGQVDNEQFF. The CDR3 DNA reads TGTGCCAGCAGCCACGGACAGGTAGACAATGAGCAGTTCTTC.

The chain recombines TRBV11-3 with TRBJ2-3; the D is unclear. Trimming stripped 2 bases from V and 2 bases from J, with 8 bases between. The CDR3 is 14 residues long. CDR1 is SGHNT, CDR2 YENEEA, per germline. CDR3 sequence reads: CASSLISYTDTQYF. The CDR3 region has the DNA TGTGCCAGCAGCTTAATATCCTACACAGATACGCAGTATTTT. Based on the CDR3 plus reference TRBV11-3 and TRBJ2-3, the full variable domain is EAGVVQSPRYKIIEKKQPVAFWCNPISGHNTLYWYLQNLGQGPELLIRYENEEAVDDSQLPKDRFSAERLKGVDSTLKIQPAELGDSAVYLCASSLISYTDTQYFGPGTRLTVL.

The genes are TRBV19 and TRBJ1-5; TRBD1 matches at 8 bases. V was pared by 8 bases and J by 1 base, with 13 bases of the junction left unmatched. Germline V gene data show CDR1 as LNHDA and CDR2 as SQIVND (reference sequence). This CDR3 is built from 17 residues. For the CDR3, the DNA is TGTGCCAGTTCTAAACATACGACAGGGGTGAGCAATCAGCCCCAGCATTTT. Amino acids: CASSKHTTGVSNQPQHF.

J is TRBJ2-7 and V is TRBV3-1 (or the pseudogene TRBV3-2); the match to TRBD2 covers 8 bases. The CDR3 loop spans 18 amino acids. J lost 2 bases, V lost 1 base, and 13 bases had no gene match. Germline V CDR1 and CDR2: LGHDT, YNNKEL (reference sequence). The CDR3 DNA is TGTGCCAGCAGCCAAGTCGGAAGCGGGAGCCTTCTACCCTACGAGCAGTACTTC. Protein product: CASSQVGSGSLLPYEQYF.

The chain has TRBV9 and TRBJ2-1; D might be TRBD1 (7 bases). Germline V gene sequence: CDR1 SGDLS, CDR2 YYNGEE. Trimming left V 4 bases short and J 14 bases short, with 19 bases between. The CDR3 is 13 amino acids. The CDR3 DNA is TGTGCCAGCAGCCCGTACCGCGGGACAGTAAAGTTCTTC. It specifies CASSPYRGTVKFF. The full variable domain, its missing parts supplied by reference TRBV9 and TRBJ2-1, is DSGVTQTPKHLITATGQRVTLRCSPRSGDLSVYWYQQSLDQGLQFLIQYYNGEERAKGNILERFSAQQFPDLHSELNLSSLELGDSALYFCASSPYRGTVKFFGPGTRLTVL.